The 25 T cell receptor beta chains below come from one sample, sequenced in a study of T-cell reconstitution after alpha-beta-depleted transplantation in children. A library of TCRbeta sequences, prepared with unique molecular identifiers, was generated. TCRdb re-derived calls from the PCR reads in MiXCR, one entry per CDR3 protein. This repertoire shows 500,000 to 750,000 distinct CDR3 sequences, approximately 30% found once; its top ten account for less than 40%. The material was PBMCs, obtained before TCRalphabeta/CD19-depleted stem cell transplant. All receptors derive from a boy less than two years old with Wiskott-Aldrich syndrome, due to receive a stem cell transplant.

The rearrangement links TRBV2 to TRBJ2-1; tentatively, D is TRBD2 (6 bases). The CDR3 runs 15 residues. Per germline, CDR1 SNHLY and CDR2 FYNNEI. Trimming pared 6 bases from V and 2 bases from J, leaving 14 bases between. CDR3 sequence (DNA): TGTGCCAGCAGGGATACGGGACTCGCCTACAATGAGCAGTTCTTC. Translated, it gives CASRDTGLAYNEQFF.

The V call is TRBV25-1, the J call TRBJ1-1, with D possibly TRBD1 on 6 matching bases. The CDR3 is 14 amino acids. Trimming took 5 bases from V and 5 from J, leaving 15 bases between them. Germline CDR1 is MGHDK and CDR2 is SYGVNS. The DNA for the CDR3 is TGTGCCAGCAGTCATCAGGGGAGATCGACTGAAGCTTTCTTT. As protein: CASSHQGRSTEAFF.

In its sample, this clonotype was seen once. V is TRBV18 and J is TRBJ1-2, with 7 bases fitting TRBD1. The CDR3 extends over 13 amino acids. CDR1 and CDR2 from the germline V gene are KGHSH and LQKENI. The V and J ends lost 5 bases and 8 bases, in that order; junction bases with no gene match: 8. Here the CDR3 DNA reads TGTGCCAGCTCATCAACAGGGGTCTGGGGCTACACCTTC. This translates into CASSSTGVWGYTF.

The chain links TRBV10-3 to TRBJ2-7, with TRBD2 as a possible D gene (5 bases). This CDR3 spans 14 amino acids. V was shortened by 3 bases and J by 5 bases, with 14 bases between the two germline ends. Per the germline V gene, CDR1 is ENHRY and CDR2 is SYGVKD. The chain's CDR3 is CAISDSGKSHEQYF. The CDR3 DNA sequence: TGTGCCATCAGTGACTCGGGGAAGTCCCACGAGCAGTACTTC.

Written as DNA, the CDR3 is TGTGCCTGGAGTGTACGGGATCAGCCCCAGCATTTT. Its protein product is CAWSVRDQPQHF. This chain links TRBV30 with TRBJ1-5; D gene uncertain. Germline CDR1 is GTSNPN and CDR2 is SVGIG (reference sequence). With 0 bases removed from V and 5 bases from J, the gap between germline ends came to 5 bases. CDR3 length: 12 amino acids.

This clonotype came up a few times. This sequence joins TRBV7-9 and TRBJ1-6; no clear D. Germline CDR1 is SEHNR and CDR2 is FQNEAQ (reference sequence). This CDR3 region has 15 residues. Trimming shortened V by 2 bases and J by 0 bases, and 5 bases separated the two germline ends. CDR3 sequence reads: CASSLIASYNSPLHF. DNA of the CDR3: TGTGCCAGCAGCTTAATCGCCTCCTATAATTCACCCCTCCACTTT.

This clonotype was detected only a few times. For the CDR3, the DNA is TGTGCCGTCCGGGACAGTAGCACAGATACGCAGTATTTT. It translates to CAVRDSSTDTQYF. The rearrangement links TRBV10-3 to TRBJ2-3; 7 bases map to TRBD1. The J segment lost 0 bases and the V segment lost 11 bases, leaving 5 bases of the junction unmatched. Looked up from germline, CDR1 is ENHRY and CDR2 is SYGVKD. CDR3 length equals 13 residues.

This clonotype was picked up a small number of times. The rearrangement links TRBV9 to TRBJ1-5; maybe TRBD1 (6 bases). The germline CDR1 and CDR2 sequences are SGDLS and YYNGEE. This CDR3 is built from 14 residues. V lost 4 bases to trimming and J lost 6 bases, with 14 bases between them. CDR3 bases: TGTGCCAGCAGCCCCCGGGGGGGGCCTCAGCCCCAGCATTTT. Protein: CASSPRGGPQPQHF.

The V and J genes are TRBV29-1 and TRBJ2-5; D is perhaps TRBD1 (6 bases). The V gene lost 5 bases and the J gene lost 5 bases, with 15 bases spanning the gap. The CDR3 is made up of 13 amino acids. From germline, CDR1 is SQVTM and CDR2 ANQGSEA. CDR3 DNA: TGCAGCGTTATCCCAGGGGCTGTCGAGACCCAGTACTTC. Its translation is CSVIPGAVETQYF.

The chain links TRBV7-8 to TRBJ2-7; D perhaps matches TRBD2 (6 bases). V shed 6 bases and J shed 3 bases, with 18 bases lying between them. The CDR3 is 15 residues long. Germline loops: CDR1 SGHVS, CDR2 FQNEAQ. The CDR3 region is CASSSRRGRNYEQYF. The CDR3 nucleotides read TGTGCCAGCAGTTCCCGGCGGGGCAGAAACTACGAGCAGTACTTC.

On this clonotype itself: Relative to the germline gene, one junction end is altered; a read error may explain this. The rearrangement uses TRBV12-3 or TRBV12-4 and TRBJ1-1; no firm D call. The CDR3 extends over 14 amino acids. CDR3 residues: CASTRPGTNTEAFF. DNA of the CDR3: TGTGCCAGCACCAGGCCAGGAACGAACACTGAAGCTTTCTTC.

The CDR3 region is CSARGVLAITDTQYF. The CDR3 coding sequence is TGCAGTGCTAGAGGTGTCCTAGCCATAACAGATACGCAGTATTTT. The gene calls are TRBV20-1 and TRBJ2-3; weak D call: TRBD2 (5 bases). The germline V gene encodes CDR1 DFQATT and CDR2 SNEGSKA (reference sequence). The CDR3 runs 15 residues. Trimming left V 1 base short and J 3 bases short, with 14 bases between.

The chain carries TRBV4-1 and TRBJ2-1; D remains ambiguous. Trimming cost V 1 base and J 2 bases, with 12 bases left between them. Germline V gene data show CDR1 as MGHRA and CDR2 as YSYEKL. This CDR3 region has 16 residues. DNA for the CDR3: TGCGCCAGCAGCCAAGCGCAGCTCGAGCCCTACAATGAGCAGTTCTTC. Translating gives CASSQAQLEPYNEQFF.

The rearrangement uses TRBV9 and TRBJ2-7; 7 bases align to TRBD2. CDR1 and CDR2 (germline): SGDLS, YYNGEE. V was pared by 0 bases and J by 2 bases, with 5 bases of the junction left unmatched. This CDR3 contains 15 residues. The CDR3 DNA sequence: TGTGCCAGCAGCGTAGGGGCGGGAGTCCCCTACGAGCAGTACTTC. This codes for CASSVGAGVPYEQYF.

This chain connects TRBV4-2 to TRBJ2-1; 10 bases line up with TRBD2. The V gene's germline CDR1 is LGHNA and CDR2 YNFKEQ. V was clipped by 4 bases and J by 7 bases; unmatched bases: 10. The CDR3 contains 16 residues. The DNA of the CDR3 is TGTGCCAGCAGCCCTCCCGATAGGGGACTAGCGAATGAGCAGTTCTTC. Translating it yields CASSPPDRGLANEQFF.

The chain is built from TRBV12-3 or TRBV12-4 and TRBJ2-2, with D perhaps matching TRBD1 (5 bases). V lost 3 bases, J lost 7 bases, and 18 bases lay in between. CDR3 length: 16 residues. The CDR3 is CASSFFARQNGGELFF. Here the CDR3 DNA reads TGTGCCAGCAGTTTTTTCGCGAGACAGAATGGCGGGGAGCTGTTTTTT.

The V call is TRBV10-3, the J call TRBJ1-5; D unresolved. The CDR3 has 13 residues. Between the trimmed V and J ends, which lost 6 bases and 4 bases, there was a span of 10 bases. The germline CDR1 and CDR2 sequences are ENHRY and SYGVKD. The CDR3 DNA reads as TGTGCCATCAGGGGAGGGAGTAATCAGCCCCAGCATTTT. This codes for CAIRGGSNQPQHF.

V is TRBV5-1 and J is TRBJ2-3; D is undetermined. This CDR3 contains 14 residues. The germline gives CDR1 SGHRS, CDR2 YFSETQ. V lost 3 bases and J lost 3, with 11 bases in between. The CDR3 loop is CASSSAETTDTQYF. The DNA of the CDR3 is TGCGCCAGCAGCTCCGCGGAAACTACAGATACGCAGTATTTT.

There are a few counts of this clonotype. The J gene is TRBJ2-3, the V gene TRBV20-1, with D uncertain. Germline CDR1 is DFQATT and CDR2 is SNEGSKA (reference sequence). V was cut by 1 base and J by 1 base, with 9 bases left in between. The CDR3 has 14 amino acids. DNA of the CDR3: TGCAGTGCTAGAGTAAACAGTGGCACAGATACGCAGTATTTT. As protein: CSARVNSGTDTQYF.

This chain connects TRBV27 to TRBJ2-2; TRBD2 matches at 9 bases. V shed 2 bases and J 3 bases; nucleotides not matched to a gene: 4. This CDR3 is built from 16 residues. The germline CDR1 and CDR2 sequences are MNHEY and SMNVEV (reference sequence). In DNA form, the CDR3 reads TGTGCCAGCAGTTTAAGGCTAGCGGGATACACCGGGGAGCTGTTTTTT. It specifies CASSLRLAGYTGELFF.

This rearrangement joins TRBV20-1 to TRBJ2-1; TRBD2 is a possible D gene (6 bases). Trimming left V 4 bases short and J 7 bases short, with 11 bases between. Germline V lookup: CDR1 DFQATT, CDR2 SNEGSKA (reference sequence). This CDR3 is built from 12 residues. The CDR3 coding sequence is TGCAGTGCTACCCCCCTAGCGAATGAGCAGTTCTTC. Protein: CSATPLANEQFF.

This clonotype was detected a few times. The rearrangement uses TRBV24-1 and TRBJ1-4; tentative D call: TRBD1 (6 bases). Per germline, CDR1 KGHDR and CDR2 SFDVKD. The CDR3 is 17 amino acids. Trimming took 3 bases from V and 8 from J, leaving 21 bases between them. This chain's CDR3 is CATSDLGDQGPVEKLFF. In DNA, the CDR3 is TGTGCCACCAGTGATCTCGGGGACCAGGGGCCGGTAGAAAAACTGTTTTTT.

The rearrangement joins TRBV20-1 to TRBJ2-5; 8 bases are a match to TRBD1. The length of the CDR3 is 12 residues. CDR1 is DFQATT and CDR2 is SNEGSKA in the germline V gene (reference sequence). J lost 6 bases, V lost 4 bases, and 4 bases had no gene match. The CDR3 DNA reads TGCAGTGCTATGCAGGGGGCGAAGACCCAGTACTTC. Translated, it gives CSAMQGAKTQYF.

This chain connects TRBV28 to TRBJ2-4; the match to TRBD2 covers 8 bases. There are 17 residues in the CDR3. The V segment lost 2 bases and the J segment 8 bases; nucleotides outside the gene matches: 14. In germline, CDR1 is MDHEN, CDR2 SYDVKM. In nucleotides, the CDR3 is TGTGCCAGCAGTTTAATGGGAGTAGCGGGGCCCCAAGACATTCAGTACTTC. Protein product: CASSLMGVAGPQDIQYF.

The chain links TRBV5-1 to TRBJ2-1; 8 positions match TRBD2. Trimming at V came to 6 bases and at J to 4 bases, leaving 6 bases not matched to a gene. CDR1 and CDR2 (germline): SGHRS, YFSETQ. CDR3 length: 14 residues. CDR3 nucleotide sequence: TGCGCCAGCAAACCGGGACTAGGTTACAATGAGCAGTTCTTC. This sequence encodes CASKPGLGYNEQFF.